These 19 T cell receptor beta chains originate from one sample sequenced in a study of blood T cell repertoires in COVID-19. Assay: immunoSEQ multiplex PCR; the TCRdb copy retains only in-frame clones and omits some. The sample lists fewer than 300,000 clones, approximately 93% occurring once. Sequences were obtained from peripheral blood. The origin of the receptors is a woman aged 25-40 years with COVID-19, enrolled during active disease.

The chain joins TRBV11-2 to TRBJ1-1; tentative D call: TRBD1 (5 bases). Germline V gives CDR1 SGHAT, CDR2 FQNNGV. This CDR3 region has 14 residues. Trimming left V 2 bases short and J 0 bases short, with 7 bases between. CDR3 loop: CASSLLTVNTEAFF. The CDR3 DNA is TGTGCCAGCAGCTTATTGACAGTGAACACTGAAGCTTTCTTT.

The rearrangement links TRBV5-1 to TRBJ2-2; 7 bases match TRBD1. CDR1 is SGHRS, CDR2 YFSETQ, per germline. The CDR3 consists of 16 residues. The trim removed 6 bases at V and 2 bases at J, leaving 10 bases unmatched. The CDR3 nucleotides read TGCGCCAGCAAAAGGGACGGGACAGCTAACACCGGGGAGCTGTTTTTT. Its translation is CASKRDGTANTGELFF.

The chain carries TRBV6-5 and TRBJ1-2, with TRBD1 as a possible D gene (5 bases). This CDR3 has 11 residues. CDR1 and CDR2 (germline): MNHEY, SVGAGI. V lost 8 bases, J lost 5 bases, and 9 bases lay in between. The CDR3 loop reads CASFGGYGYTF. The DNA for the CDR3 is TGTGCCAGCTTTGGGGGGTATGGCTACACCTTC.

This clone was observed a single time. The V call is TRBV11-2, the J call TRBJ1-2, with 9 bases lining up with TRBD1. V shed 5 bases and J 4 bases; nucleotides not matched to a gene: 2. The CDR3 sequence is 13 residues long. The germline V gene encodes CDR1 SGHAT and CDR2 FQNNGV. CDR3 region: CASSPTGGYGYTF. CDR3 coding DNA: TGTGCCAGCAGCCCGACAGGGGGCTATGGCTACACCTTC. The full variable domain, completed using reference TRBV11-2 and TRBJ1-2, is EAGVAQSPRYKIIEKRQSVAFWCNPISGHATLYWYQQILGQGPKLLIQFQNNGVVDDSQLPKDRFSAERLKGVDSTLKIQPAKLEDSAVYLCASSPTGGYGYTFGSGTRLTVV.

The rearrangement links TRBV16 to TRBJ1-5; D unresolved. The CDR3 is made up of 15 amino acids. CDR1 KGHSY and CDR2 FQNENV come from the germline V gene. Trimming cost V 0 bases and J 5 bases, with 11 bases left between them. CDR3 region: CASSQSAAGYQPQHF. The CDR3 bases are TGTGCCAGCAGCCAATCTGCAGCGGGCTATCAGCCCCAGCATTTT.

This chain uses TRBV5-5 with TRBJ2-5; D may be TRBD2 (5 bases). CDR3 size: 14 residues. The V end lost 4 bases, the J end lost 2 bases, and 12 bases lay between the germline ends. Germline-derived CDR1 and CDR2 are SGHKS and YYEKEE (reference sequence). The CDR3: CASSPPRGQETQYF. CDR3 bases: TGTGCCAGCAGCCCCCCTCGGGGTCAAGAGACCCAGTACTTC.

The gene calls are TRBV6-6 and TRBJ1-2; TRBD1 agrees at 8 bases. With 6 bases clipped from V and 7 bases from J, the junction kept 7 bases outside the gene matches. Germline values: CDR1 MNHNY, CDR2 SVGAGI (reference sequence). The CDR3 has 13 amino acids. CDR3 bases: TGTGCCAGCAGCCGACAGGGGCAGAGTGGCTACACCTTC. It is translated as CASSRQGQSGYTF.

Here the CDR3 DNA reads TGTGCCAGCAGCCACGGACTAGCTATCGAGCAGTACTTC. Translated, it gives CASSHGLAIEQYF. The gene calls are TRBV12-3 or TRBV12-4 and TRBJ2-7; 8 bases are shared with TRBD2. V was pared by 6 bases and J by 6 bases, with 7 bases of the junction left unmatched. The CDR3 is made up of 13 amino acids.

The gene calls are TRBV5-1 and TRBJ1-1, with D possibly TRBD1 on 6 matching bases. V lost 3 bases to trimming and J lost 4 bases, with 19 bases between them. This CDR3 is 16 amino acids long. In germline, CDR1 is SGHRS, CDR2 YFSETQ. Here the CDR3 DNA reads TGCGCCAGCAGCTACTTGTTAGGGGGATCGGGCACTGAAGCTTTCTTT. Translating gives CASSYLLGGSGTEAFF. The full variable domain, completed using reference TRBV5-1 and TRBJ1-1, is KAGVTQTPRYLIKTRGQQVTLSCSPISGHRSVSWYQQTPGQGLQFLFEYFSETQRNKGNFPGRFSGRQFSNSRSEMNVSTLELGDSALYLCASSYLLGGSGTEAFFGQGTRLTVV.

For this clone: Sequence at one end of the junction differs from germline and may be a read error. The chain employs TRBV15 and TRBJ1-2; possible D gene TRBD1, 6 bases. The CDR3 extends over 11 amino acids. Germline V lookup: CDR1 LNHNV, CDR2 YYDKDF (reference sequence). Here the CDR3 reads CATRTGYDYTF. CDR3 coding DNA: TGTGCCACCAGAACAGGGTATGACTACACCTTC. Full variable domain (remainder filled in from reference TRBV15 and TRBJ1-2): DAMVIQNPRYQVTQFGKPVTLSCSQTLNHNVMYWYQQKSSQAPKLLFHYYDKDFNNEADTPDNFQSRRPNTSFCFLDIRSPGLGDTAMYLCATRTGYDYTFGSGTRLTVV.

The genes are TRBV10-1 and TRBJ2-2; TRBD2 agrees at 14 bases. Trimming cost V 3 bases and J 5 bases; bases outside gene matches: 5. Germline values: CDR1 WNHNN, CDR2 SYGVQD (reference sequence). This CDR3 contains 17 residues. The CDR3 is CASSDPGLAGDTGELFF. The DNA for the CDR3 is TGCGCCAGCAGTGACCCGGGACTAGCGGGAGATACCGGGGAGCTGTTTTTT.

This chain uses TRBV7-2 with TRBJ2-2; D gene uncertain. CDR3 length: 11 residues. The V gene's germline CDR1 is SGHTA and CDR2 FQGNSA. V was shortened by 5 bases and J by 5 bases, with 3 bases between the two germline ends. The CDR3 nucleotides read TGTGCCAGCAGCCGGACCGGGGAGCTGTTTTTT. Its protein is CASSRTGELFF.

V usage is TRBV6-4 and J usage is TRBJ1-4; D is uncertain. CDR1 and CDR2 from the germline V gene are MRHNA and SNTAGT. CDR3 size: 14 residues. V was shortened by 5 bases and J by 0 bases, with 7 bases between the two germline ends. The CDR3 nucleotides are TGTGCCAGCAGTAGTGCGGCAACTAATGAAAAACTGTTTTTT. This encodes CASSSAATNEKLFF.

The chain combines TRBV27 with TRBJ2-7; 8 bases are a match to TRBD1. The CDR3 is made up of 14 amino acids. V lost 7 bases, J lost 2 bases, and 7 bases stayed unmatched. In germline, CDR1 is MNHEY, CDR2 SMNVEV (reference sequence). The CDR3 sequence is CASTTGTGAYEQYF. The CDR3, as DNA: TGTGCCAGCACCACCGGGACAGGCGCCTACGAGCAGTACTTC.

J is TRBJ1-5 and V is TRBV27; D is unclear. Germline V CDR1 and CDR2: MNHEY, SMNVEV (reference sequence). Between the trimmed V and J ends, which lost 5 bases and 7 bases, there was a span of 15 bases. The CDR3 is 14 residues long. CDR3: CASSPRRLEQPQHF. The CDR3 DNA is TGTGCCAGCAGTCCCCGGAGACTTGAGCAGCCCCAGCATTTT.

A few counts support this clone. The chain links TRBV9 to TRBJ1-2; D is ambiguous. This CDR3 has 14 residues. Germline CDR1 is SGDLS and CDR2 is YYNGEE. V was shortened by 0 bases and J by 7 bases, with 13 bases between the two germline ends. CDR3: CASSVGSEASGYTF. In DNA form, the CDR3 reads TGTGCCAGCAGCGTAGGTAGTGAGGCTTCTGGCTACACCTTC.

The CDR3, as DNA: TGTGCCAGCAGCCGACAGGTGGGGGAGACCCAGTACTTC. Encoded protein: CASSRQVGETQYF. The chain employs TRBV5-6 and TRBJ2-5; perhaps TRBD1 as D (6 bases). The CDR3 totals 13 residues. From germline, CDR1 is SGHDT and CDR2 YYEEEE. Trimming removed 4 bases from V and 5 bases from J, with 12 bases in between.

The chain uses TRBV10-3 and TRBJ1-2; D may be TRBD1 (5 bases). The germline gives CDR1 ENHRY, CDR2 SYGVKD. V lost 3 bases and J 6 bases, leaving 17 bases between the germline ends. This CDR3 is built from 15 residues. CDR3 protein: CAISEPPTGGNGYTF. In DNA, the CDR3 is TGTGCCATCAGTGAACCTCCTACCGGGGGGAATGGCTACACCTTC.

The V gene is TRBV6-1, the J gene TRBJ2-3, with 12 nucleotides matching TRBD2. J gave up 3 bases and V 4 bases, and 5 bases lay outside the gene matches. Germline V gene data show CDR1 as MNHNS and CDR2 as SASEGT. This CDR3 is built from 16 residues. DNA for the CDR3: TGTGCCAGCAGTGCGACTAGCGGGAGCTCAACAGATACGCAGTATTTT. Its translation: CASSATSGSSTDTQYF.